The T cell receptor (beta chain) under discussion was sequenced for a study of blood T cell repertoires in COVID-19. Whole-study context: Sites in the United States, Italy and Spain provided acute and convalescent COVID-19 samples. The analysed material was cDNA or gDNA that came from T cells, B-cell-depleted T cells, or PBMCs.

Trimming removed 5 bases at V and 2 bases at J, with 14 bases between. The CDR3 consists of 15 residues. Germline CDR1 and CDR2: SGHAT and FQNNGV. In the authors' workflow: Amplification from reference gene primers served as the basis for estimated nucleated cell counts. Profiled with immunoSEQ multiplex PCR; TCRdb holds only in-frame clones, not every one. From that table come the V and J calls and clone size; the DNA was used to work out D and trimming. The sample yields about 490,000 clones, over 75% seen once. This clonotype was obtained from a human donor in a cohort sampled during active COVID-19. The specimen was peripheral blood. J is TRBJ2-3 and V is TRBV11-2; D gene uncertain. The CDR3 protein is CASSPLGSYTDTQYF. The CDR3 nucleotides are TGTGCCAGCAGCCCTCTGGGCTCCTACACAGATACGCAGTATTTT.